The clone carrying this TCR beta chain was seen repeatedly, ten times or more. This sample was included in a study of metastatic and nonmetastatic thyroid tumors. Thyroid surgery was preceded by no treatment in any patient. Per the authors' pipeline: For papillary thyroid cancer, a distant-metastasis classifier was constructed from CDR3 differences observed across clinicopathological groups. From the PCR reads, TCRdb re-called clones with MiXCR. Here the V and J calls rest on TCRdb's processing, not on the authors' analysis. The repertoire has approximately 84,000 clones, 14% to 15% of them found once; the top ten carry around 3.3%. The V gene end was trimmed by 3 bases and the J gene end by 5 bases; junction bases not matched to a gene: 8. In germline, CDR1 is DFQATT, CDR2 SNEGSKA (reference sequence). The CDR3 consists of 15 residues.

The sequence was obtained from a female donor with papillary thyroid cancer or a benign thyroid nodule (not recorded which). Some clones in this sample may be carry-over from other donors' samples. Sequenced material: blood. The J gene is TRBJ2-3, the V gene TRBV20-1, with 10 bases lining up with TRBD2. CDR3 sequence: CSASSLAGAKDTQYF. The DNA of the CDR3 is TGCAGTGCTAGTAGTCTAGCGGGGGCAAAAGATACGCAGTATTTT.